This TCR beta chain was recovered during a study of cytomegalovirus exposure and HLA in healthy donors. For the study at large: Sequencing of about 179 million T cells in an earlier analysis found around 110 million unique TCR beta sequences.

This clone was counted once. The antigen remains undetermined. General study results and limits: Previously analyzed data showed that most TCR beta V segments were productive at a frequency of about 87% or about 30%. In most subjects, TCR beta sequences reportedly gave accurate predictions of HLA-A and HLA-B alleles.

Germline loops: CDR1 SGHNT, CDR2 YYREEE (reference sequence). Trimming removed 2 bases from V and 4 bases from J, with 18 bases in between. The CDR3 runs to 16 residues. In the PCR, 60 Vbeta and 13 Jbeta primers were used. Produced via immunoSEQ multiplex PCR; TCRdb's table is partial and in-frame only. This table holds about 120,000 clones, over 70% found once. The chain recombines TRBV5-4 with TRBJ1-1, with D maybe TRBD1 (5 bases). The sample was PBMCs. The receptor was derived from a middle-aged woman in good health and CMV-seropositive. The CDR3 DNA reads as TGTGCCAGCAGCTTTCCCACAAGGGGCGTCGGCACTGAAGCTTTCTTT. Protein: CASSFPTRGVGTEAFF.